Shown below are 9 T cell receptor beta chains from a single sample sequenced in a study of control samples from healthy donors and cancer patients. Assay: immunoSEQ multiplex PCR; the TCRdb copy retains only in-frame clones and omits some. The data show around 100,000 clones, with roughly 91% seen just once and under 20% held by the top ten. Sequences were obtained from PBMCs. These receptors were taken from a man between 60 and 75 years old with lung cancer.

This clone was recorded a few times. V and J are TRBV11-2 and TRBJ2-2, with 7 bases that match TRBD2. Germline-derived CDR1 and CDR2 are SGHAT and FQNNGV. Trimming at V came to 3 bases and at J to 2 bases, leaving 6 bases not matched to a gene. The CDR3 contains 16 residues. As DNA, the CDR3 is TGTGCCAGCAGCTTCCCCAGGGAGGGAAACACCGGGGAGCTGTTTTTT. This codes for CASSFPREGNTGELFF.

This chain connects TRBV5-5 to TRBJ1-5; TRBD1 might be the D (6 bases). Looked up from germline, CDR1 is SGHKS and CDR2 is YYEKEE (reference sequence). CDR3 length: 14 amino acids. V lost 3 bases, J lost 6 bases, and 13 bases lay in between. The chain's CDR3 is CASSYAGEGQPQHF. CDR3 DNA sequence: TGTGCCAGCAGCTACGCAGGGGAAGGTCAGCCCCAGCATTTT.

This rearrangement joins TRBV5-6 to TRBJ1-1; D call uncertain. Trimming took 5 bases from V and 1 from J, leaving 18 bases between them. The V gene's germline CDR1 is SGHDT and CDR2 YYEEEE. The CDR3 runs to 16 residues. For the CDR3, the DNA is TGTGCCAGCAGTGTACTAGGGCGGCAGCAGAACACTGAAGCTTTCTTT. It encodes CASSVLGRQQNTEAFF.

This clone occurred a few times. CDR3 sequence reads: CASSPRLSVGSELFF. The CDR3 bases are TGTGCCAGCTCACCACGCCTCAGTGTCGGCTCGGAACTGTTTTTT. This chain connects TRBV18 to TRBJ1-4; D unclear. Germline V gene lookup returns CDR1 KGHSH and CDR2 LQKENI. Between the trimmed V and J ends, which lost 1 base and 12 bases, there was a span of 18 bases. This CDR3 contains 15 residues.

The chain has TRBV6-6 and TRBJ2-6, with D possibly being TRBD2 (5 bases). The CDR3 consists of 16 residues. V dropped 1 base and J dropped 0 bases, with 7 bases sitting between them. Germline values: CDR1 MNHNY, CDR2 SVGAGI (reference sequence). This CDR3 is CASSYYEGSGANVLTF. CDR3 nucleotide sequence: TGTGCCAGCAGTTACTACGAGGGCTCTGGGGCCAACGTCCTGACTTTC.

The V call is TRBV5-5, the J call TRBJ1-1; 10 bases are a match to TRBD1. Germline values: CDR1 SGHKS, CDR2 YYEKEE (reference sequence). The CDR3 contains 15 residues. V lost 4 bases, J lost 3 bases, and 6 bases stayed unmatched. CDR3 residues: CASSPRTGGDTEAFF. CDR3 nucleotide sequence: TGTGCCAGCAGCCCCCGGACAGGGGGAGACACTGAAGCTTTCTTT.

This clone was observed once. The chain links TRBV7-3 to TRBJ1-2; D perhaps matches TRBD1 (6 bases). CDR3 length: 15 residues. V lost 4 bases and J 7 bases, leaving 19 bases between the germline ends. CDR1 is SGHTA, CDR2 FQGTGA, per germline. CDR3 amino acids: CASSSYILQGTGYTF. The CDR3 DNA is TGTGCCAGCAGCTCCTACATTTTACAGGGAACTGGCTACACCTTC.

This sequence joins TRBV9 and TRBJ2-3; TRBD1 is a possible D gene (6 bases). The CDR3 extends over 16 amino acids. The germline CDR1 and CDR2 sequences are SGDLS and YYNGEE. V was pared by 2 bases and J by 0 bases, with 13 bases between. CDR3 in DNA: TGTGCCAGCAGCGTCAGGGGCCTCTCTAGCACAGATACGCAGTATTTT. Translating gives CASSVRGLSSTDTQYF.

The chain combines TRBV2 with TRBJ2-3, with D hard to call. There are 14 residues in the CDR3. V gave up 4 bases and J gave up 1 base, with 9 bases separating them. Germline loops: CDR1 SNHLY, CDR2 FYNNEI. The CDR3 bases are TGTGCCAGCAGTGTTGTGACCCGCACAGATACGCAGTATTTT. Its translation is CASSVVTRTDTQYF. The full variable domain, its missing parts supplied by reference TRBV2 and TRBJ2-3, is EPEVTQTPSHQVTQMGQEVILRCVPISNHLYFYWYRQILGQKVEFLVSFYNNEISEKSEIFDDQFSVERPDGSNFTLKIRSTKLEDSAMYFCASSVVTRTDTQYFGPGTRLTVL.